Listed below are T cell receptor beta chains from one sample, sequenced in a study of OX40 agonist ivuxolimab in advanced cancers. The table came from immunoSEQ multiplex PCR; TCRdb's copy has only in-frame clones and leaves some out. The profile covers about 75,000 clones, with more than 75% appearing a single time and 15% to 20% taken by the ten largest. The specimen was CD4+ or CD8+ T cells sorted from blood, collected in a trial of the OX40 agonist ivuxolimab. The receptors shown here come from an adult with an advanced solid tumor such as melanoma, head and neck, liver or kidney cancer. CDR3s include the opening cysteine and the closing phenylalanine or tryptophan. The D gene is left open where the match is weak. Expanded clones get a size class; other rows say once, few or many, or leave the size out.

D gene: .; clone size: .; V gene: TRBV28; J gene: TRBJ1-4; CDR3 protein: CASSLNREGEKLFF; CDR3 DNA: TGTGCCAGCAGCCTTAACAGGGAGGGTGAAAAACTGTTTTTT
D gene: .; clone size: once; V gene: TRBV6-4; J gene: TRBJ2-1; CDR3 protein: CASSAHQSPGHEQFF; CDR3 DNA: TGTGCCAGCAGTGCCCACCAATCACCAGGGCATGAGCAGTTCTTC
D gene: .; clone size: .; V gene: TRBV28; J gene: TRBJ2-5; CDR3 protein: CASSFFPRTGPRIRNF; CDR3 DNA: TGTGCCAGCAGTTTTTTCCCCAGAACAGGCCCTAGAATAAGAAACTTC
D gene: .; clone size: .; V gene: TRBV19; J gene: TRBJ2-2; CDR3 protein: CASSMVAGELFF; CDR3 DNA: TGTGCCAGTAGTATGGTGGCCGGGGAGCTGTTTTTT
D gene: .; clone size: .; V gene: TRBV6-4; J gene: TRBJ2-1; CDR3 protein: CASSEQGGSSYNEQFF; CDR3 DNA: TGTGCCAGCAGCGAACAGGGGGGGAGCTCCTACAATGAGCAGTTCTTC
D gene: TRBD2; clone size: .; V gene: TRBV27; J gene: TRBJ2-7; CDR3 protein: CASRPFLGAGVGEQYF; CDR3 DNA: TGTGCCAGCAGGCCGTTTTTGGGAGCGGGAGTAGGCGAGCAGTACTTC
D gene: .; clone size: .; V gene: TRBV4-1; J gene: TRBJ2-2; CDR3 protein: CASSQARGQNTGELFF; CDR3 DNA: TGCGCCAGCAGCCAAGCCCGTGGACAAAACACCGGGGAGCTGTTTTTT
D gene: .; clone size: once; V gene: TRBV6-1; J gene: TRBJ2-3; CDR3 protein: CASSASGQPWDTQYF; CDR3 DNA: TGTGCCAGCAGCGCGTCTGGACAGCCATGGGATACGCAGTATTTT
D gene: TRBD1; clone size: .; V gene: TRBV27; J gene: TRBJ2-4; CDR3 protein: CASTEPQGAAKNIQYF; CDR3 DNA: TGTGCCAGCACCGAACCGCAGGGGGCGGCCAAAAACATTCAGTACTTC
D gene: .; clone size: .; V gene: TRBV19; J gene: TRBJ1-2; CDR3 protein: CASSIGRNYGYTF; CDR3 DNA: TGTGCCAGTAGTATTGGCAGGAACTATGGCTACACCTTC
D gene: TRBD1; clone size: .; V gene: TRBV7-2; J gene: TRBJ2-7; CDR3 protein: CASRDRQGTYEQYF; CDR3 DNA: TGTGCCAGCAGGGATAGACAGGGCACCTACGAGCAGTACTTC
D gene: TRBD1; clone size: .; V gene: TRBV6-1; J gene: TRBJ2-7; CDR3 protein: CASSAGTGYSYEQYF; CDR3 DNA: TGTGCCAGCAGCGCCGGGACAGGATATTCCTACGAGCAGTACTTC
D gene: TRBD1; clone size: .; V gene: TRBV6-5; J gene: TRBJ2-2; CDR3 protein: CASSPGTGGELFF; CDR3 DNA: TGTGCCAGCAGCCCAGGGACAGGCGGGGAGCTGTTTTTT
D gene: .; clone size: .; V gene: TRBV15; J gene: TRBJ2-1; CDR3 protein: CATSRLPFEDSHNEQFF; CDR3 DNA: TGTGCCACCAGCAGACTTCCATTCGAGGACAGCCACAATGAGCAGTTCTTC
D gene: .; clone size: .; V gene: TRBV5-4; J gene: TRBJ1-2; CDR3 protein: CASSLTGAGGYTF; CDR3 DNA: TGTGCCAGCAGCTTGACGGGGGCGGGCGGCTACACCTTC
D gene: TRBD2; clone size: .; V gene: TRBV4-2; J gene: TRBJ2-2; CDR3 protein: CASSQVGTSGKRGTGELFF; CDR3 DNA: TGTGCCAGCAGCCAAGTTGGGACTAGCGGGAAACGGGGCACCGGGGAGCTGTTTTTT
D gene: TRBD2; clone size: .; V gene: TRBV28; J gene: TRBJ2-1; CDR3 protein: CASSLFGLARNEQFF; CDR3 DNA: TGTGCCAGCAGTTTATTTGGACTAGCGCGCAATGAGCAGTTCTTC
D gene: .; clone size: .; V gene: TRBV9; J gene: TRBJ2-3; CDR3 protein: CASSPSSASTDTQYF; CDR3 DNA: TGTGCCAGCAGCCCTAGTAGTGCTAGCACAGATACGCAGTATTTT
D gene: TRBD2; clone size: .; V gene: TRBV28; J gene: TRBJ2-1; CDR3 protein: CASSSMTQTSGNNEQFF; CDR3 DNA: TGTGCCAGCAGTTCTATGACCCAGACTAGCGGGAACAATGAGCAGTTCTTC
D gene: .; clone size: once; V gene: TRBV19; J gene: TRBJ2-5; CDR3 protein: CASSILVGAQETQYF; CDR3 DNA: TGTGCCAGTAGTATCCTTGTAGGGGCCCAAGAGACCCAGTACTTC
D gene: TRBD1; clone size: once; V gene: TRBV29-1; J gene: TRBJ1-6; CDR3 protein: CSVAEQGQESSPLHF; CDR3 DNA: TGCAGCGTTGCAGAACAGGGACAGGAGAGTTCACCCCTCCACTTT
D gene: .; clone size: .; V gene: TRBV6-5; J gene: TRBJ2-3; CDR3 protein: CASSYGRPTDTQYF; CDR3 DNA: TGTGCCAGCAGTTACGGGAGACCCACAGATACGCAGTATTTT
D gene: .; clone size: many; V gene: TRBV14; J gene: TRBJ1-2; CDR3 protein: CASSQDLEIGYTF; CDR3 DNA: TGTGCCAGCAGCCAAGATCTGGAGATTGGCTACACCTTC
D gene: TRBD2; clone size: .; V gene: TRBV15; J gene: TRBJ2-1; CDR3 protein: CATSDPGLANNEQFF; CDR3 DNA: TGTGCCACCAGCGACCCGGGACTAGCGAACAATGAGCAGTTCTTC
D gene: .; clone size: .; V gene: TRBV6-1; J gene: TRBJ1-1; CDR3 protein: CASRRGMNTEAFF; CDR3 DNA: TGTGCCAGCAGAAGAGGTATGAACACTGAAGCTTTCTTT
D gene: .; clone size: .; V gene: TRBV7-9; J gene: TRBJ2-7; CDR3 protein: CASSLGRDEQYF; CDR3 DNA: TGTGCCAGCAGCTTAGGGCGGGACGAGCAGTACTTC
D gene: .; clone size: .; V gene: TRBV5-1; J gene: TRBJ2-1; CDR3 protein: CASSSRTGGDEQFF; CDR3 DNA: TGCGCCAGCAGCTCCAGGACAGGAGGGGATGAGCAGTTCTTC
D gene: .; clone size: few; V gene: TRBV5-6; J gene: TRBJ1-6; CDR3 protein: CASSFNSPLHF; CDR3 DNA: TGTGCCAGCAGCTTCAATTCACCCCTCCACTTT
D gene: .; clone size: few; V gene: TRBV5-1; J gene: TRBJ1-1; CDR3 protein: CASSRAGNTEAFF; CDR3 DNA: TGCGCCAGCAGCCGAGCAGGGAACACTGAAGCTTTCTTT
D gene: .; clone size: .; V gene: TRBV2; J gene: TRBJ1-1; CDR3 protein: CASSPQRARVGTEAFF; CDR3 DNA: TGTGCCAGCAGCCCCCAGCGGGCGCGAGTTGGCACTGAAGCTTTCTTT
D gene: TRBD2; clone size: .; V gene: TRBV5-1; J gene: TRBJ2-1; CDR3 protein: CASSDRLAGPEQFF; CDR3 DNA: TGCGCCAGCAGCGATCGACTAGCGGGGCCGGAGCAGTTCTTC
D gene: TRBD1; clone size: .; V gene: TRBV5-1; J gene: TRBJ1-1; CDR3 protein: CASSLDRGHAEAFF; CDR3 DNA: TGCGCCAGCAGCTTGGACAGGGGGCATGCTGAAGCTTTCTTT
D gene: .; clone size: .; V gene: TRBV4-1; J gene: TRBJ2-3; CDR3 protein: CASSLRTITDTQYF; CDR3 DNA: TGCGCCAGCAGCCTCCGGACTATCACAGATACGCAGTATTTT
D gene: .; clone size: .; V gene: TRBV7-9; J gene: TRBJ1-2; CDR3 protein: CASSLASGPAYGYTF; CDR3 DNA: TGTGCCAGCAGCTTAGCCTCGGGACCTGCGTATGGCTACACCTTC
D gene: TRBD1; clone size: .; V gene: TRBV5-1; J gene: TRBJ1-1; CDR3 protein: CASRPGTGNTEAFF; CDR3 DNA: TGCGCCAGCAGACCCGGGACAGGGAACACTGAAGCTTTCTTT
D gene: TRBD1; clone size: .; V gene: TRBV27; J gene: TRBJ1-5; CDR3 protein: CASSRQGPNQPQHF; CDR3 DNA: TGTGCCAGCAGTAGACAGGGCCCCAATCAGCCCCAGCATTTT
D gene: .; clone size: .; V gene: TRBV5-6; J gene: TRBJ2-3; CDR3 protein: CASSLETSTDTQYF; CDR3 DNA: TGTGCCAGCAGCTTGGAGACAAGCACAGATACGCAGTATTTT
D gene: TRBD2; clone size: once; V gene: TRBV2; J gene: TRBJ2-3; CDR3 protein: CASSWTSVTDTQYF; CDR3 DNA: TGTGCCAGCAGTTGGACTAGCGTCACAGATACGCAGTATTTT
D gene: TRBD1; clone size: .; V gene: TRBV5-6; J gene: TRBJ1-1; CDR3 protein: CASSSGTGLNTEAFF; CDR3 DNA: TGTGCCAGCAGCTCCGGGACAGGGCTGAACACTGAAGCTTTCTTT
D gene: TRBD1; clone size: .; V gene: TRBV5-1; J gene: TRBJ2-1; CDR3 protein: CASSLSTGVDNEQFF; CDR3 DNA: TGCGCCAGCAGCTTGTCGACAGGGGTGGACAATGAGCAGTTCTTC
D gene: TRBD1; clone size: few; V gene: TRBV10-3; J gene: TRBJ1-2; CDR3 protein: CAIKKATGGSNYGYTF; CDR3 DNA: TGTGCCATAAAAAAGGCTACAGGGGGCTCTAACTATGGCTACACCTTC
D gene: .; clone size: .; V gene: TRBV5-5; J gene: TRBJ1-5; CDR3 protein: CASSLEGALQPQHF; CDR3 DNA: TGTGCCAGCAGCTTGGAAGGGGCTCTTCAGCCCCAGCATTTT
D gene: .; clone size: once; V gene: TRBV7-9; J gene: TRBJ2-1; CDR3 protein: CASSSEGGRNEQFF; CDR3 DNA: TGTGCCAGCAGTTCCGAAGGGGGGCGGAATGAGCAGTTCTTC
D gene: .; clone size: .; V gene: TRBV5-4; J gene: TRBJ1-6; CDR3 protein: CASSPPGYNSPLHF; CDR3 DNA: TGTGCCAGCAGCCCCCCCGGGTATAATTCACCCCTCCACTTT
D gene: .; clone size: .; V gene: TRBV5-1; J gene: TRBJ2-3; CDR3 protein: CASSTPRTVSTDTQYF; CDR3 DNA: TGCGCCAGCAGCACGCCCCGGACAGTAAGCACAGATACGCAGTATTTT
D gene: .; clone size: .; V gene: TRBV18; J gene: TRBJ2-1; CDR3 protein: CASSPGGDNEQFF; CDR3 DNA: TGTGCCAGCTCACCAGGAGGGGACAATGAGCAGTTCTTC
D gene: .; clone size: .; V gene: TRBV5-1; J gene: TRBJ2-1; CDR3 protein: CASSLRESGNEQFF; CDR3 DNA: TGCGCCAGCAGCTTACGGGAGTCGGGCAATGAGCAGTTCTTC
D gene: TRBD2; clone size: .; V gene: TRBV28; J gene: TRBJ2-1; CDR3 protein: CASRSLAGVPYNEQFF; CDR3 DNA: TGTGCCAGCAGGTCACTAGCGGGAGTGCCCTACAATGAGCAGTTCTTC
D gene: TRBD2; clone size: .; V gene: TRBV12-5; J gene: TRBJ2-7; CDR3 protein: CASGPGTTPLHSSYEQYF; CDR3 DNA: TGTGCTAGTGGCCCTGGGACTACCCCATTACACAGCTCCTACGAGCAGTACTTC
D gene: .; clone size: .; V gene: TRBV5-1; J gene: TRBJ2-7; CDR3 protein: CASSLVGYEQYF; CDR3 DNA: TGCGCCAGCAGCTTGGTAGGTTACGAGCAGTACTTC
D gene: TRBD2; clone size: .; V gene: TRBV18; J gene: TRBJ2-3; CDR3 protein: CASSSVAGGADTQYF; CDR3 DNA: TGTGCCAGCTCATCGGTAGCGGGCGGGGCAGATACGCAGTATTTT
D gene: .; clone size: .; V gene: TRBV2; J gene: TRBJ2-4; CDR3 protein: CASSELEAAKNIQYF; CDR3 DNA: TGTGCCAGCAGTGAACTCGAGGCCGCCAAAAACATTCAGTACTTC
D gene: .; clone size: .; V gene: TRBV4-1; J gene: TRBJ1-6; CDR3 protein: CASSQDVRSSYNSPLHF; CDR3 DNA: TGCGCCAGCAGCCAAGATGTCCGAAGCTCCTATAATTCACCCCTCCACTTT
D gene: TRBD1; clone size: .; V gene: TRBV9; J gene: TRBJ2-7; CDR3 protein: CASSVGTGIPLEQYF; CDR3 DNA: TGTGCCAGCAGCGTCGGGACAGGGATCCCCCTCGAGCAGTACTTC
D gene: .; clone size: .; V gene: TRBV21-1; J gene: TRBJ2-7; CDR3 protein: CASSNFGQGPEQYF; CDR3 DNA: TGTGCCAGCAGCAATTTCGGACAGGGCCCCGAGCAGTACTTC